This T cell receptor (beta chain) was sequenced during a study of blood T cell repertoires in COVID-19 (dated by TCRdb to about 2020). In the study overall: The collaborator samples originated in the United States, Italy and Spain and spanned the acute and convalescent phases of COVID-19. Samples were obtained from the ongoing ImmuneRACE study (first 160 participants) and from some 1,200 subjects provided by 6 global collaborators. Subjects who had been exposed to COVID-19, were actively infected with it, or had recovered from it provided the deeply sampled blood TCRbeta repertoires that made up the dataset. Sample metadata almost always included a de-identified subject ID, COVID-19 status, age in years and sex. HLA class I and class II types, where available, came from metadata supplied by the sample provider rather than from assay-based typing. The material from the prospective study consisted of cDNA or gDNA derived from T cells, B-cell-depleted T cells, or PBMCs. The repertoires were released in a freely available public database intended as a resource for research on the immune response to SARS-CoV-2.

Whole blood was collected in K2EDTA tubes by collaborating institutions according to the institutions' own protocols. For TCRbeta analysis, collaborator samples were shipped as frozen whole blood, as isolated PBMCs, or as DNA extracted from either sample type. TCRbeta CDR3 regions were amplified from genomic DNA using the immunoSEQ Assay, a bias-controlled multiplex PCR. Under the source paper's analysis protocol: Nucleated cell counts per sample were estimated from amplification of reference gene primers within the assay. Sequence reads were collapsed and filtered to measure the absolute abundance of every unique TCRbeta CDR3 rearrangement. For each sample, productive Simpson clonality was calculated by taking the square root of Simpson's diversity index across productive rearrangements. The table comes from immuneACCESS by way of TCRdb, which keeps in-frame sequences with V and J called. Part of the clones is missing from these tables; in studies checked, under half for an unresolved V gene and the rest for unknown reasons. V, J and clone size were drawn from that table, and D and trimming were deduced from the DNA. The sample table holds 110,000 to 150,000 clones, of which about 88% were seen once. Of the sample, 5.4% is held by the ten largest clones.

Worth noting for this clone: Its antigen has not been determined. Base qualities are not at hand, and no much larger clone is one base apart.

What the work shows at the level of the full study, not this receptor alone: Clinical and demographic metadata were provided uncurated, with the amount varying by source and participant.

The germline V gene encodes CDR1 LGHDT and CDR2 YNNKEL (reference sequence). Counted from cysteine to phenylalanine, this CDR3 has 14 amino acids. CDR3 DNA only is kept here, 42 bases in frame from base 1. The junction shows trimming of 2 bases on V and 6 bases on J, and the gene matches do not reach 5 bases of it. The sample consisted of peripheral blood. The receptor was isolated from a human donor in a cohort sampled during active COVID-19. The chain uses TRBV3-1 (or the pseudogene TRBV3-2) and TRBJ2-5; 8 central nucleotides agree with TRBD1. The bases read TGTGCCAGCAGCCAACCAGGGGGCGCAAAGACCCAGTACTTC. This gives the protein CASSQPGGAKTQYF.